These 5 T cell receptor beta chains were all obtained from the same sample, sequenced in a study of shared clonotypes between healthy human individuals. Sequencing used immunoSEQ multiplex PCR; TCRdb keeps in-frame clones, though not all of them. In the table there are approximately 720,000 clones, approximately 90% of which are singletons. Terminally differentiated effector memory CD45RA+ cells were excluded by CCR7 positive selection of CD45RO-negative cells. The specimen was naive CD8+ T cells sorted from blood. These receptors were obtained from a man aged 25 to 40 in good health.

The J gene is TRBJ1-4, the V gene TRBV7-9; D is perhaps TRBD1 (6 bases). The CDR3 sequence is 14 residues long. Germline V lookup: CDR1 SEHNR, CDR2 FQNEAQ (reference sequence). Deletions cut 6 bases from V and 8 bases from J, with 16 bases between. DNA for the CDR3: TGTGCCAGCAGGGACGGGACATCCAGGGAAAAACTGTTTTTT. Its protein product is CASRDGTSREKLFF.

The genes are TRBV7-6 and TRBJ2-7; 7 bases align to TRBD1. The length of the CDR3 is 14 residues. Unmatched junction bases numbered 9, after V lost 7 bases and J lost 3 bases. CDR1 and CDR2 from the germline V gene are SGHVS and FNYEAQ. The CDR3 DNA is TGTGCCAGCATCCCAATCCGGGACAGCTACGAGCAGTACTTC. Encoded protein: CASIPIRDSYEQYF.

The chain couples TRBV28 to TRBJ2-7; D might be TRBD2 (5 bases). The germline V gene has CDR1 MDHEN and CDR2 SYDVKM. V was clipped by 2 bases and J by 1 base, with 12 bases between them. This CDR3 is 15 amino acids long. In DNA form, the CDR3 reads TGTGCCAGCAGTTTAAAGAGGGTAGGATCCTACGAGCAGTACTTC. Its protein is CASSLKRVGSYEQYF.

CDR3: CASSLFGTGGDQPQHF. In nucleotides, the CDR3 is TGTGCCAGCAGCTTATTTGGGACAGGGGGCGATCAGCCCCAGCATTTT. The rearrangement joins TRBV7-9 to TRBJ1-5, with 12 bases identical to TRBD1. CDR3 length: 16 amino acids. Germline CDR1 and CDR2: SEHNR and FQNEAQ (reference sequence). Trimming took 2 bases from V and 5 from J; bases not matched to a gene: 4.

Points on this clone: This sample also contains other DNA sequences that code for the same CDR3. The CDR3 sequence: CASSLGWGSYEQYF. CDR3 coding DNA: TGTGCCAGCAGCTTAGGGTGGGGCTCCTACGAGCAGTACTTC. The chain recombines TRBV7-9 with TRBJ2-7; D remains unclear. V was pared by 1 base and J by 0 bases, with 7 bases between. CDR3 size: 14 residues. CDR1 is SEHNR and CDR2 is FQNEAQ in the germline V gene (reference sequence).